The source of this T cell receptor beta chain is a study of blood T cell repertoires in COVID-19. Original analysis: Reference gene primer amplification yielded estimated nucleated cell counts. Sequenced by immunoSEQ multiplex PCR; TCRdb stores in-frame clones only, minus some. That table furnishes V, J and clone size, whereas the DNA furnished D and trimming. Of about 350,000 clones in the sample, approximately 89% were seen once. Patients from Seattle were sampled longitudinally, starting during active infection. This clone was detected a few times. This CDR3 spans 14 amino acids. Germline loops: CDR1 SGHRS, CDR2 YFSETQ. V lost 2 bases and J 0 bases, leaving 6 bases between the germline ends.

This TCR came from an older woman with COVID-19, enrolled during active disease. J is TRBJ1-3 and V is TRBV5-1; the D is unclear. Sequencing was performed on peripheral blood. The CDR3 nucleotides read TGCGCCAGCAGCTTCGGAGACTCTGGAAACACCATATATTTT. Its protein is CASSFGDSGNTIYF.